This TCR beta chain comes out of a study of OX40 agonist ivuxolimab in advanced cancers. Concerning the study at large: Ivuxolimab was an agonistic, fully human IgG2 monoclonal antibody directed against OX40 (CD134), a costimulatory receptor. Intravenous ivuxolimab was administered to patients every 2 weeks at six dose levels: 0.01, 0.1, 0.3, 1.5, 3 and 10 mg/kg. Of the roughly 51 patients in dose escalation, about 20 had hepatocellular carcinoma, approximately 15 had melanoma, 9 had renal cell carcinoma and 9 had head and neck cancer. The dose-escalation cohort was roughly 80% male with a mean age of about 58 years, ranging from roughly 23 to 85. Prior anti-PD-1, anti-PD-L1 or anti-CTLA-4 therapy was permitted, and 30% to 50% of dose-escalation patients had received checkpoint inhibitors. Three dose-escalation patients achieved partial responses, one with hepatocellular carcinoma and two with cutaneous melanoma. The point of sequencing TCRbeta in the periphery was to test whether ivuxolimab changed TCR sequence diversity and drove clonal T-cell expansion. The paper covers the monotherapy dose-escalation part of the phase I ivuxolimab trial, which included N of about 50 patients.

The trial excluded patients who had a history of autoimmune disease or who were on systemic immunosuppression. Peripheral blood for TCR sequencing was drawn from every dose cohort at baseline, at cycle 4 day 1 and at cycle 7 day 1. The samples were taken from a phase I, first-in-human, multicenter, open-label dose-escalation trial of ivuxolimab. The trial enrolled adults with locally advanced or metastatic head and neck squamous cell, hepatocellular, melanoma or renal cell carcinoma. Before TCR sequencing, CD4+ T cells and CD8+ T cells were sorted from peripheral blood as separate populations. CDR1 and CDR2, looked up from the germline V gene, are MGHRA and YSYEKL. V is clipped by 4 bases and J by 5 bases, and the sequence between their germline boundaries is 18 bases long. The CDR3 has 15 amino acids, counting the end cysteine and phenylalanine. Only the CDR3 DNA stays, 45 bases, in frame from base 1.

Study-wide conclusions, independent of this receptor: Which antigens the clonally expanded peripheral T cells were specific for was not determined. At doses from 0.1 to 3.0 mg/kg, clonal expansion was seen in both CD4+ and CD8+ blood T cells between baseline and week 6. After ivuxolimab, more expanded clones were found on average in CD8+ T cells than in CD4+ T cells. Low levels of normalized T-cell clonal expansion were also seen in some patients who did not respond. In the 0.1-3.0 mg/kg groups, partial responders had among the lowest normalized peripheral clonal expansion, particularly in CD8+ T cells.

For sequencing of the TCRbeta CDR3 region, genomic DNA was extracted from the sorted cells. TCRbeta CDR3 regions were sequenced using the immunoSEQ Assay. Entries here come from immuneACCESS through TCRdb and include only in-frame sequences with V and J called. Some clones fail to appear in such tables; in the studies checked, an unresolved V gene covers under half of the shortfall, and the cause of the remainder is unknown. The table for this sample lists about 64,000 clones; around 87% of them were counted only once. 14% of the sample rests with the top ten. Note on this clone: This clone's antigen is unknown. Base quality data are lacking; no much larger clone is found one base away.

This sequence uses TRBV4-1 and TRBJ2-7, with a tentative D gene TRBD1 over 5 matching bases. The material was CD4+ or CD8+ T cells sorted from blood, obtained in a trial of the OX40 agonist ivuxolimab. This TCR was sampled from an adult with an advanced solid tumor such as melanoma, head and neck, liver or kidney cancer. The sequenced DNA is TGCGCCAGCAGCCGCCTTGAAGGGGATTCCCACGAGCAGTACTTC. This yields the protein CASSRLEGDSHEQYF.